What follows describes a single T cell receptor beta chain. CDR1 is LNHDA, CDR2 SQIVND, per germline (reference sequence). V was trimmed by 8 bases and J by 1 base, leaving 15 bases between them. The CDR3 sequence is 16 residues long. The sample is drawn from a study of technical replicates of blood from several donors. Sequencing used immunoSEQ multiplex PCR; TCRdb keeps in-frame clones, though not all of them. The sample carries 85,000 to 100,000 clones, around 95% recorded once. Input material: T cells isolated from PBMCs. This sequence was found in a human donor in good health. This rearrangement joins TRBV19 to TRBJ2-6; no definite D call. In nucleotides, the CDR3 is TGTGCCAGTTGTGACATGTCTTCGTCTGGGGCCAACGTCCTGACTTTC. Translation gives CASCDMSSSGANVLTF.